These 15 T cell receptor beta chains came from one sample sequenced in a study of cytomegalovirus exposure and HLA in healthy donors. The primer mix had 60 Vbeta and 13 Jbeta primers. Profiled with immunoSEQ multiplex PCR; TCRdb holds only in-frame clones, not every one. The sample records about 160,000 clones, 80% to 90% being singletons. The sample consisted of PBMCs. The receptors were gathered from a man between 18 and 29 years old in good health and CMV-seronegative.

This clone has more than one count but fewer than ten. The V gene is TRBV29-1, the J gene TRBJ1-2; 8 positions agree with TRBD1. Germline V lookup: CDR1 SQVTM, CDR2 ANQGSEA. The CDR3 consists of 15 residues. The trim removed 3 bases at V and 1 base at J, leaving 7 bases unmatched. CDR3 loop: CSVDNRGAGNYGYTF. The CDR3 DNA is TGCAGCGTTGATAACAGGGGGGCCGGTAACTATGGCTACACCTTC.

There are a few counts of this clone. The rearrangement links TRBV5-4 to TRBJ1-5; D is ambiguous. The germline gives CDR1 SGHNT, CDR2 YYREEE (reference sequence). V lost 0 bases to trimming and J lost 3 bases, with 16 bases between them. The CDR3 has 17 residues. CDR3 residues: CASSLAGVGVSNQPQHF. CDR3 DNA: TGTGCCAGCAGCTTGGCCGGGGTTGGTGTGTCCAATCAGCCCCAGCATTTT.

This rearrangement joins TRBV2 to TRBJ1-1, with no clear D. Germline loops: CDR1 SNHLY, CDR2 FYNNEI. V was clipped by 2 bases and J by 0 bases, with 13 bases between them. This CDR3 comprises 16 residues. The CDR3 DNA follows: TGTGCCAGCAGTGAACCAACGACACCAATGAACACTGAAGCTTTCTTT. This sequence encodes CASSEPTTPMNTEAFF.

This chain's CDR3 is CASSFDSADTQYF. DNA of the CDR3: TGCGCCAGCAGCTTTGACAGCGCAGATACGCAGTATTTT. V is TRBV5-1 and J is TRBJ2-3, with D possibly TRBD1 on 5 matching bases. From germline, CDR1 is SGHRS and CDR2 YFSETQ. The CDR3 contains 13 residues. V shed 2 bases and J shed 4 bases, with 8 bases lying between them.

The chain employs TRBV4-2 and TRBJ2-3; D might be TRBD2 (5 bases). CDR3 length equals 16 residues. From germline, CDR1 is LGHNA and CDR2 YNFKEQ. The V and J ends lost 1 base and 1 base respectively, with 12 bases between them. CDR3 protein: CASSQASGSGTDTQYF. The CDR3 DNA is TGTGCCAGCAGCCAAGCCTCGGGATCGGGCACAGATACGCAGTATTTT.

The chain combines TRBV6-4 with TRBJ1-1; D is unclear. The CDR3 consists of 13 residues. Looked up from germline, CDR1 is MRHNA and CDR2 is SNTAGT. V lost 3 bases and J lost 4, with 9 bases in between. The CDR3 DNA sequence: TGTGCCAGCAGTGAGCACGAGAGCACTGAAGCTTTCTTT. Translated, it gives CASSEHESTEAFF.

This sequence joins TRBV27 and TRBJ2-1, with 11 bases lining up with TRBD2. Germline values: CDR1 MNHEY, CDR2 SMNVEV (reference sequence). This CDR3 spans 16 amino acids. Losses at the gene ends were 2 bases for V and 8 bases for J; bases not matched to a gene: 8. This chain's CDR3 is CASSLLLAGGGDEQFF. CDR3 bases: TGTGCCAGCAGTTTACTTTTAGCGGGGGGGGGAGATGAGCAGTTCTTC.

The chain couples TRBV9 to TRBJ2-2; the match to TRBD2 covers 13 bases. Germline CDR1 reads SGDLS; CDR2 reads YYNGEE. V was clipped by 0 bases and J by 6 bases; unmatched bases: 5. CDR3 length: 17 residues. The CDR3 DNA reads as TGTGCCAGCAGCGTAGCTACTAGCGGGAGGGCCTCCGGGGAGCTGTTTTTT. Its protein product is CASSVATSGRASGELFF.

This clone was counted a single time. The gene calls are TRBV28 and TRBJ1-5, with 7 bases matching TRBD1. V was pared by 5 bases and J by 3 bases, with 7 bases of the junction left unmatched. The CDR3 contains 15 residues. Germline-derived CDR1 and CDR2 are MDHEN and SYDVKM. The CDR3 DNA sequence: TGTGCCAGCAGTCCAGGGGACAGCCCCAATCAGCCCCAGCATTTT. Translating it yields CASSPGDSPNQPQHF. The full variable domain, its missing parts supplied by reference TRBV28 and TRBJ1-5, is DVKVTQSSRYLVKRTGEKVFLECVQDMDHENMFWYRQDPGLGLRLIYFSYDVKMKEKGDIPEGYSVSREKKERFSLILESASTNQTSMYLCASSPGDSPNQPQHFGDGTRLSIL.

This chain joins TRBV6-5 and TRBJ2-7, with TRBD1 identical over 7 bases. Germline V gene data show CDR1 as MNHEY and CDR2 as SVGAGI. The CDR3 consists of 14 residues. The V gene end was trimmed by 6 bases and the J gene end by 2 bases; junction bases not matched to a gene: 7. CDR3 sequence: CASSLNRGPYEQYF. CDR3 nucleotides: TGTGCCAGCAGCCTAAACAGGGGACCCTACGAGCAGTACTTC.

The V and J genes are TRBV5-4 and TRBJ2-7, with 8 bases aligning to TRBD2. Germline CDR1 reads SGHNT; CDR2 reads YYREEE (reference sequence). V lost 0 bases, J lost 4 bases, and 6 bases stayed unmatched. The CDR3 is made up of 15 amino acids. CDR3 residues: CASSLDTGGEYEQYF. The CDR3 nucleotides are TGTGCCAGCAGCTTGGATACGGGAGGGGAATACGAGCAGTACTTC. Looking up the rest from reference TRBV5-4 and TRBJ2-7 gives the full variable domain: ETGVTQSPTHLIKTRGQQVTLRCSSQSGHNTVSWYQQALGQGPQFIFQYYREEENGRGNFPPRFSGLQFPNYSSELNVNALELDDSALYLCASSLDTGGEYEQYFGPGTRLTVT.

This chain joins TRBV28 and TRBJ2-5; TRBD2 aligns across 9 bases. The V gene end was trimmed by 4 bases and the J gene end by 3 bases; junction bases not matched to a gene: 9. The CDR3 totals 16 residues. CDR1 and CDR2 from the germline V gene are MDHEN and SYDVKM. The CDR3 region is CASSSQTSGSKETQYF. CDR3 nucleotides: TGTGCCAGCAGTTCCCAGACTAGCGGAAGCAAAGAGACCCAGTACTTC.

CDR3 in amino acids: CSAPKGVGEYF. CDR3 sequence (DNA): TGCAGTGCTCCCAAGGGAGTGGGAGAGTACTTC. V usage is TRBV20-1 and J usage is TRBJ2-7; the D gene is possibly TRBD2 (5 bases). CDR1 is DFQATT and CDR2 is SNEGSKA in the germline V gene (reference sequence). V was pared by 5 bases and J by 11 bases, with 16 bases between. The CDR3 contains 11 residues.

The gene calls are TRBV11-2 and TRBJ2-7; 15 bases fit TRBD2. V lost 2 bases and J lost 7; bases outside the gene matches: 12. The V gene's germline CDR1 is SGHAT and CDR2 FQNNGV. This CDR3 contains 18 residues. The CDR3 loop is CASSLTRTSGGALGEQYF. As DNA, the CDR3 is TGTGCCAGCAGCTTAACCCGGACTAGCGGGGGGGCCCTCGGGGAGCAGTACTTC.

The CDR3 loop reads CASSVSSGIPTGELFF. The CDR3 DNA sequence: TGTGCCAGCAGCGTATCTAGCGGGATTCCCACCGGGGAGCTGTTTTTT. The genes are TRBV9 and TRBJ2-2; 9 bases agree with TRBD2. The CDR3 covers 16 residues. Germline CDR1 and CDR2: SGDLS and YYNGEE. V shed 1 base and J 4 bases; nucleotides not matched to a gene: 5.